This entry features one T cell receptor (beta chain) sequence. Antigen unknown. These data come from a study of T cell responses to AZD1222 COVID-19 vaccine. General study points: Dominant at 160-218 and 743-854, vaccine-associated CD4 TCRs also spanned spike. Recipients of two AZD1222 doses showed rising Spike-specific TCR breadth and depth.

The table came from immunoSEQ multiplex PCR; TCRdb's copy has only in-frame clones and leaves some out. Seen here are fewer than 150,000 clones, around 84% observed once, and the top ten hold about 16%. The CDR3 totals 16 residues. The germline CDR1 and CDR2 sequences are SGDLS and YYNGEE. After removal of 4 bases from V and 7 bases from J, the junction contained 9 bases not matched to a gene. This sequence originates from an adult who received the AZD1222 COVID-19 vaccine. This specimen consisted of peripheral blood, obtained 28 days after the second AZD1222 dose. This chain uses TRBV9 with TRBJ1-4, with 11 bases lining up with TRBD1. CDR3 in amino acids: CASSPGTGGEGEKLFF. Written as DNA, the CDR3 is TGTGCCAGCAGCCCGGGGACAGGGGGAGAGGGTGAAAAACTGTTTTTT.